Listed here are 7 T cell receptor beta chains from one sample, sequenced in a study of shared clonotypes between healthy human individuals. Assay: immunoSEQ multiplex PCR; the TCRdb copy retains only in-frame clones and omits some. The sample lists some 1,100,000 clones, around 78% occurring once. What was sequenced was memory CD4+ T cells from PBMCs. The subset: CD45RA-negative fraction. The receptors were sampled from a man aged 18 to 35 in good health. Some clones in this sample may be carry-over from other donors' samples.

The chain links TRBV5-4 to TRBJ2-5; 9 bases are a match to TRBD2. Germline loops: CDR1 SGHNT, CDR2 YYREEE (reference sequence). There are 17 residues in the CDR3. Losses at the gene ends were 1 base for V and 1 base for J; bases not matched to a gene: 8. CDR3 DNA sequence: TGTGCCAGCAGCTTGTGGGCAGCGGGAGGCGTCCAAGAGACCCAGTACTTC. Translated, it gives CASSLWAAGGVQETQYF.

The chain joins TRBV5-1 to TRBJ2-1, with 9 bases fitting TRBD2. CDR1 SGHRS and CDR2 YFSETQ come from the germline V gene. This CDR3 is built from 15 residues. V shed 0 bases and J 8 bases; nucleotides not matched to a gene: 6. CDR3 sequence reads: CASSLVASGNDEQFF. CDR3 bases: TGCGCCAGCAGCTTGGTGGCTAGCGGGAATGATGAGCAGTTCTTC.

This chain links TRBV7-2 with TRBJ2-5; 8 bases are shared with TRBD2. Germline V gives CDR1 SGHTA, CDR2 FQGNSA. V shed 1 base and J 7 bases; nucleotides not matched to a gene: 11. CDR3 length equals 16 residues. CDR3 loop: CASSLGAGREAGTQYF. The CDR3, as DNA: TGTGCCAGCAGCTTAGGAGCCGGGCGGGAGGCGGGGACCCAGTACTTC.

This chain uses TRBV7-2 with TRBJ1-2; no firm D call. The germline CDR1 and CDR2 sequences are SGHTA and FQGNSA. The CDR3 has 13 amino acids. V lost 5 bases to trimming and J lost 4 bases, with 11 bases between them. Here the CDR3 reads CASSPWQAYGYTF. In DNA form, the CDR3 reads TGTGCCAGCAGCCCGTGGCAGGCCTATGGCTACACCTTC.

CDR3: CASSQTGVSYEQYF. The CDR3 DNA follows: TGTGCCAGCAGCCAAACAGGGGTCTCCTACGAGCAGTACTTC. This chain connects TRBV11-2 to TRBJ2-7; TRBD1 matches 7 bases. Germline trimming cut 5 bases from V and 0 bases from J; bases unmatched to any gene: 4. Per the germline V gene, CDR1 is SGHAT and CDR2 is FQNNGV. CDR3 length equals 14 residues.

The chain has TRBV9 and TRBJ2-7; tentative D call: TRBD1 (6 bases). The germline V and J ends were trimmed by 4 bases and 0 bases, with 17 bases remaining between them. Germline V gives CDR1 SGDLS, CDR2 YYNGEE. The CDR3 is made up of 16 amino acids. In DNA, the CDR3 is TGTGCCAGCAGCCCCGAGAGGGCCAGGGGCTCCTACGAGCAGTACTTC. This codes for CASSPERARGSYEQYF.

This chain connects TRBV5-5 to TRBJ2-3; the D is unclear. The V end lost 2 bases, the J end lost 0 bases, and 10 bases lay between the germline ends. The V gene's germline CDR1 is SGHKS and CDR2 YYEKEE (reference sequence). This CDR3 is 15 amino acids long. The CDR3 region has the DNA TGTGCCAGCAGCTTCCTTGGCGGTAGCACAGATACGCAGTATTTT. This sequence encodes CASSFLGGSTDTQYF.